This note documents a single TCR beta chain sequence. Trimming at V came to 10 bases and at J to 4 bases, leaving 6 bases not matched to a gene. This CDR3 is built from 13 residues. These data come from a study of blood T cell repertoires in COVID-19. Study context: The origin of the acute and convalescent COVID-19 samples was the United States, Italy and Spain. The cDNA or gDNA used as material had been derived from T cells, B-cell-depleted T cells, or PBMCs.

As processed by the authors: Nucleated cell counts were estimated from reference gene primer amplification. Data came from immunoSEQ multiplex PCR; TCRdb stores just in-frame clones and leaves some out. V and J calls and clone size are as listed in that table; D and trimming were resolved from the DNA. The sample carries 150,000 to 200,000 clones, about 83% recorded once. The chain has TRBV12-3 or TRBV12-4 and TRBJ2-1, with 8 bases aligning to TRBD1. The sequence derives from a man aged 18 to 30 with active or convalescent COVID-19. Sequencing input: peripheral blood. This CDR3 is CAIRGPLYNEQFF. CDR3 nucleotides: TGTGCCATCAGGGGGCCACTGTACAATGAGCAGTTCTTC.